This T cell receptor (beta chain) was recorded in a study of beta chain features in type 1 diabetes. Findings of the study overall: Across all four CD4+ subsets, people with type 1 diabetes showed modestly shorter TCRB CDR3s. HLA effects on TCRB rearrangement stayed unresolved here.

CDR1 and CDR2 (germline): SGHRS, YFSETQ. The ends lost 4 bases at V and 1 base at J; junction bases unmatched: 4. The CDR3 has 14 residues. Since all of the isolated RNA was reverse transcribed, expressed TCRB transcripts were what got sequenced. Mean read depth for naive, central memory and regulatory T cell samples was several million reads. The repertoire was sequenced with immunoSEQ multiplex PCR; TCRdb's copy has only in-frame clones and lacks some. The sample holds a few hundred thousand clones, 15% to 20% seen once. Cells sorted by CD45RO/CCR7/CD25/CD127/CD95/CD27 comprised CD4+ naive, central memory, regulatory and stem cell-like memory cells. This clone showed up just a few times. Its antigen remains unknown.

This clonotype was obtained from a man aged 30-40 years with type 1 diabetes. The sample taken for sequencing was naive CD4+ T cells from blood. The chain has TRBV5-1 and TRBJ1-1; the match to TRBD1 covers 7 bases. The CDR3 sequence is CASSTGQPNTEAFF. CDR3 in DNA: TGCGCCAGCAGCACGGGACAGCCGAACACTGAAGCTTTCTTT.